This record concerns one T cell receptor (beta chain) sequence. The data are from a study of Ad26.COV2.S vaccination and SARS-CoV-2 variants. Study-level information: Within the COV1001 Ad26.COV2.S trial arm, the donor was enrolled. Ad26.COV2.S, an intramuscular injection, was given once or twice 56 days apart.

The germline CDR1 and CDR2 sequences are SGHVS and FNYEAQ. V gave up 5 bases and J gave up 5 bases; unmatched junction bases: 5. The CDR3 is 17 amino acids. Stated treatment: 15 to 20 received Ad26.COV2.S at low or high dose, single or two shots; 5 received placebo; per-sample allocation not given. Material that was analyzed had been drawn on day 63 after the first vaccine or placebo injection. The study used a vaccine consisting of an Ad26 vector that expressed Wuhan-strain SARS-CoV-2 spike. Data came from immunoSEQ multiplex PCR; TCRdb stores just in-frame clones and leaves some out. The sample has 410,000 or so clones; about nine tenths are singletons.

The clonotype comes from a person between 18 and 60 years old who received the Ad26.COV2.S COVID-19 vaccine or a placebo. The starting material was peripheral blood, obtained in a trial of Ad26.COV2.S vaccine versus placebo. This chain links TRBV7-6 with TRBJ2-2; 16 nucleotides align to TRBD2. CDR3 sequence (DNA): TGTGCCAGCAGCCGGGGACTAGCGGGAGGGCAGACCGGGGAGCTGTTTTTT. This gives the protein CASSRGLAGGQTGELFF.